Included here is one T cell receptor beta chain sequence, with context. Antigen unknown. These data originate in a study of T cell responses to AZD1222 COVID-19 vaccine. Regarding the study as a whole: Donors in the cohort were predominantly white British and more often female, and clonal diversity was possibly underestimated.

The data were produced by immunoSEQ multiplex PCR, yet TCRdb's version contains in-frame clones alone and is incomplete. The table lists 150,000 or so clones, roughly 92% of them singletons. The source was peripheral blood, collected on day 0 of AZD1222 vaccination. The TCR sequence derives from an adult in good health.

The CDR3: CASSDSIPSGRAWGTGELFF. The CDR3 DNA reads as TGTGCCAGCAGTGACTCGATCCCCAGCGGGAGGGCCTGGGGCACCGGGGAGCTGTTTTTT. The chain carries TRBV6-4 and TRBJ2-2, with 10 bases fitting TRBD2. This CDR3 region has 20 residues. Per germline, CDR1 MRHNA and CDR2 SNTAGT. The V and J ends lost 0 bases and 4 bases, in that order; junction bases with no gene match: 14.